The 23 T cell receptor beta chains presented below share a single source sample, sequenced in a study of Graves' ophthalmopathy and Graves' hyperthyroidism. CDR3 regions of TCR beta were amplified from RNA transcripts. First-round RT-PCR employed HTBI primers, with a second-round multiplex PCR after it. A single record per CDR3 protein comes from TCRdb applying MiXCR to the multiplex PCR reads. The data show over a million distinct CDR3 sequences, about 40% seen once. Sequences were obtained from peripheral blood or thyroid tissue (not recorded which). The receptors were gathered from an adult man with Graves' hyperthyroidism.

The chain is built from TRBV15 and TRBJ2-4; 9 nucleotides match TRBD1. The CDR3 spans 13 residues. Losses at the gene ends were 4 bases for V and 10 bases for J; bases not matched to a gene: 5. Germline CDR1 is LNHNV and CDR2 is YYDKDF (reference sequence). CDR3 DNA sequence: TGTGCCACCAGCACTGGACAGGGGAGGATTCAGTACTTC. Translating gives CATSTGQGRIQYF.

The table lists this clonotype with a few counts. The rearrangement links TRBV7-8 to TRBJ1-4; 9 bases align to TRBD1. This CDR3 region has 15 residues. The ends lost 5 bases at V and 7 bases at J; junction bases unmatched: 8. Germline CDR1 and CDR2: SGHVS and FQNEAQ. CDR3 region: CASSPGQGIGEKLFF. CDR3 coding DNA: TGTGCCAGCAGCCCGGGACAGGGCATCGGTGAAAAACTGTTTTTT.

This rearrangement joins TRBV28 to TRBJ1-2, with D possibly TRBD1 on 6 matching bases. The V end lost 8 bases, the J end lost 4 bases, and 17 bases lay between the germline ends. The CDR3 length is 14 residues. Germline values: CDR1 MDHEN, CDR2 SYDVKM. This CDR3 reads CASGTTTGSYGYTF. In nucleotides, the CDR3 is TGTGCCAGCGGCACTACGACAGGCTCCTATGGCTACACCTTC.

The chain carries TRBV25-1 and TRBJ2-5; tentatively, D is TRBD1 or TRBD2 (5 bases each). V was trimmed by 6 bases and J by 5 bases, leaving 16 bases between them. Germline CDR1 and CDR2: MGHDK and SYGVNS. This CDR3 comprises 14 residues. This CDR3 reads CASSAPGPLETQYF. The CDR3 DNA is TGTGCCAGCAGCGCCCCGGGGCCCTTGGAGACCCAGTACTTC.

The CDR3 loop is CASRYRTYEQYF. The CDR3 DNA reads TGTGCCAGCCGGTACAGGACCTACGAGCAGTACTTC. The chain links TRBV10-3 to TRBJ2-7; D may be TRBD1 (5 bases). Germline V gene data show CDR1 as ENHRY and CDR2 as SYGVKD. The length of the CDR3 is 12 residues. The ends were cut back, 10 bases at V and 2 bases at J, with 12 bases in the middle.

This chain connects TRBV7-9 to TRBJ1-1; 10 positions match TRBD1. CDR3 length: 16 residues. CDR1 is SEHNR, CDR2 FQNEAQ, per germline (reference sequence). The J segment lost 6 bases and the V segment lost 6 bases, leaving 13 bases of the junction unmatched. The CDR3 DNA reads TGTGCCAGCAGTTTCGGGACAGGGGTTTATCTTGCTGAAGCTTTCTTT. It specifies CASSFGTGVYLAEAFF.

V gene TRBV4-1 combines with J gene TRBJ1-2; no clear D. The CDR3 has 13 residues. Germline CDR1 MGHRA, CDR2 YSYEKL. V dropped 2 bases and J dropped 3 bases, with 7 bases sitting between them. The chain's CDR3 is CASSQNRDYGYTF. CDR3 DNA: TGCGCCAGCAGCCAAAACAGAGACTATGGCTACACCTTC.

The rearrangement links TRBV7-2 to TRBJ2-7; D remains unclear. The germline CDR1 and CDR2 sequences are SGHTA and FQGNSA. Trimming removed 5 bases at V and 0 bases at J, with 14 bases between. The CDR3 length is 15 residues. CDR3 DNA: TGTGCCAGCAGCACGGACGGACCTTACTCCTACGAGCAGTACTTC. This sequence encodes CASSTDGPYSYEQYF.

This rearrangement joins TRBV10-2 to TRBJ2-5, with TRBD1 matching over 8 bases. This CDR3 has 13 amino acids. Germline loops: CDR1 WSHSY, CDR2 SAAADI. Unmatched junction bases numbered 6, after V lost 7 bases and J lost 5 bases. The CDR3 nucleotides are TGCGCCAGCAACCCCAGGGGGCAGGAGACCCAGTACTTC. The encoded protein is CASNPRGQETQYF.

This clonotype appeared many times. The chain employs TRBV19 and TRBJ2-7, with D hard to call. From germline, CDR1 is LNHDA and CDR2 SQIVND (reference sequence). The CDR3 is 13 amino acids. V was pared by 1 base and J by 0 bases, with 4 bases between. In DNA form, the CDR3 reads TGTGCCAGTAGTATAGTTGGCTCCTACGAGCAGTACTTC. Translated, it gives CASSIVGSYEQYF.

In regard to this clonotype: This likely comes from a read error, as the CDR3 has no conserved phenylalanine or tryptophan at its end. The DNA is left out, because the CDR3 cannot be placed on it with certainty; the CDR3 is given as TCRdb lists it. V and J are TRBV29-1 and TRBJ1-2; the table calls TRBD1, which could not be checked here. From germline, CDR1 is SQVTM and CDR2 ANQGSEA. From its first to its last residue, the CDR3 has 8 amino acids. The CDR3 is CSARDTAY.

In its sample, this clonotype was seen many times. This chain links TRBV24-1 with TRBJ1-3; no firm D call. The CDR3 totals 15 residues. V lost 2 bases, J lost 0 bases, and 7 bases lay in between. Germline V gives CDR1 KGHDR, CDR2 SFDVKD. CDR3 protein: CATSDSDHSGNTIYF. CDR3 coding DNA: TGTGCCACCAGTGATTCTGATCACTCTGGAAACACCATATATTTT.

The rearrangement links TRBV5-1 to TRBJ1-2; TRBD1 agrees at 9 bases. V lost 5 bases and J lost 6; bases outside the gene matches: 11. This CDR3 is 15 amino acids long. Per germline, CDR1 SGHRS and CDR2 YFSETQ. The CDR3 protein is CASRRQGGDLDGYTF. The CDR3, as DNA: TGCGCCAGCAGAAGACAGGGGGGCGACCTGGATGGCTACACCTTC.

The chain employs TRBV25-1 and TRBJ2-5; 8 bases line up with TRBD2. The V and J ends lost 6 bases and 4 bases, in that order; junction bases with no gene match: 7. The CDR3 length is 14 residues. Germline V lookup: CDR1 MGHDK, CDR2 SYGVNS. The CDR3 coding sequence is TGTGCCAGCAGACGCAACCGGGGGGGAGAGACCCAGTACTTC. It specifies CASRRNRGGETQYF.

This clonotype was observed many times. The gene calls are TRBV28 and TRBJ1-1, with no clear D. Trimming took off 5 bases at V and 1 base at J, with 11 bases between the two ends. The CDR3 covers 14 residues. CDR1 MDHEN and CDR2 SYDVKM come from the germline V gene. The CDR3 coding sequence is TGTGCCAGCAGTACCGGGCCGTCGAACACTGAAGCTTTCTTT. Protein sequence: CASSTGPSNTEAFF.

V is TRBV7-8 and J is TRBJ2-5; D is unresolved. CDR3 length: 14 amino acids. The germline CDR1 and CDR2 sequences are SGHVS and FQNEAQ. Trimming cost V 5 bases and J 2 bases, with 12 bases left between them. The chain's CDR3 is CASSPLGNQETQYF. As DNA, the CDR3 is TGTGCCAGCAGCCCCCTGGGGAATCAAGAGACCCAGTACTTC.

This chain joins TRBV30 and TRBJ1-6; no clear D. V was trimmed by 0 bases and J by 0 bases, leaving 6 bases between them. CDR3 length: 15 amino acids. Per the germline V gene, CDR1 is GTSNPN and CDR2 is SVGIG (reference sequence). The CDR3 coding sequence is TGTGCCTGGAGTGTTGGGAGCTCCTATAATTCACCCCTCCACTTT. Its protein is CAWSVGSSYNSPLHF.

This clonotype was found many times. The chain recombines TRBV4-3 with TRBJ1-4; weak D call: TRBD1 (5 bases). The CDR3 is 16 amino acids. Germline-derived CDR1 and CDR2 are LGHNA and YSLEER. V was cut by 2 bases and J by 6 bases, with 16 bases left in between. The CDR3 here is CASSQPSTGTYEKLFF. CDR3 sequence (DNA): TGCGCCAGCAGCCAACCAAGTACCGGGACGTATGAAAAACTGTTTTTT.

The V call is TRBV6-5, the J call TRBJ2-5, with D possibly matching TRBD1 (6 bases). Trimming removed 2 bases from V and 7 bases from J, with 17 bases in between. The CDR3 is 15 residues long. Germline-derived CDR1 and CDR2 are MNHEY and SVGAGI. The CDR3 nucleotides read TGTGCCAGCAGTTACAGTCGGGCAGGGGTGAGGACCCAGTACTTC. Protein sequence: CASSYSRAGVRTQYF.

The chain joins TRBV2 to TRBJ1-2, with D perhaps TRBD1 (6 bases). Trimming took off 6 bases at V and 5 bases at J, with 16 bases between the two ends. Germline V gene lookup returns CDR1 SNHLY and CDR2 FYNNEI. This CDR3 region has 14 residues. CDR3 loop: CASSGRGSNYGYTF. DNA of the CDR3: TGTGCCAGCAGCGGCAGGGGAAGTAATTATGGCTACACCTTC.

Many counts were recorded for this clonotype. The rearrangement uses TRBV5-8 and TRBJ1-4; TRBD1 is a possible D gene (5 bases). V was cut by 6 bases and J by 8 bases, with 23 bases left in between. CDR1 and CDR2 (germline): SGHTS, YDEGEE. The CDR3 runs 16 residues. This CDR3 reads CASTPGPGRFDEKLFF. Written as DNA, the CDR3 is TGTGCCAGCACCCCAGGACCGGGACGGTTTGACGAAAAACTGTTTTTT.

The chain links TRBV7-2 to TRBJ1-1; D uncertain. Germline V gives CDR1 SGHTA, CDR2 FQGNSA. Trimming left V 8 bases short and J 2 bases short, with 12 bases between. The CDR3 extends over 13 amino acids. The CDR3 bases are TGTGCCAGCGCCGTCTCTGGAAACACTGAAGCTTTCTTT. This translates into CASAVSGNTEAFF.

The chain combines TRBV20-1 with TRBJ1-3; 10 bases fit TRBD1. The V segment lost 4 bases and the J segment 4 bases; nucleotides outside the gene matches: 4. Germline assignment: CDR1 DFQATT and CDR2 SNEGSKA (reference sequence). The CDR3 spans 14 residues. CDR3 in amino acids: CSAMGQGSGNTIYF. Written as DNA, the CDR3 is TGCAGTGCTATGGGACAGGGGTCCGGAAACACCATATATTTT.